A selection of T cell receptor beta chains follows, all from one sample in a study of early T cells in non-severe SARS-CoV-2 infection. TCRdb called the 5' RACE reads again in MiXCR, with one record for every CDR3 protein. The table includes under 70,000 distinct CDR3 sequences, 5.6% detected once. The sample consisted of whole blood. The receptors shown here come from an adult who was a healthcare worker with PCR-confirmed SARS-CoV-2 infection or an uninfected control (not recorded which). CDR3s include the opening cysteine and the closing phenylalanine or tryptophan. The D gene is left open where the match is weak. A clone size is listed for some rows: how often the clone was seen (once, few, many), or a class if it is expanded.

>15|TRBV5-1|TRBD1|TRBJ1-4|many
CASSRDRGSLEKLFF
TGCGCCAGCAGCCGGGACAGGGGATCGCTCGAAAAACTGTTTTTT
>15|TRBV6-1|.|TRBJ1-4|.
CASSEAKGVEEKLFF
TGTGCCAGCAGTGAAGCGAAGGGGGTCGAGGAAAAACTGTTTTTT
>16|TRBV27|.|TRBJ1-1|.
CASTPSSRTLNTEAFF
TGTGCCAGCACCCCCTCCTCGAGGACCTTGAACACTGAAGCTTTCTTT
>16|TRBV5-1|.|TRBJ1-3|.
CASSWGDKGPGNTIYF
TGCGCCAGCAGCTGGGGGGACAAGGGGCCTGGAAACACCATATATTTT
>17|TRBV7-2|TRBD1|TRBJ2-3|many
CASSLYGTGGGTDTQYF
TGTGCCAGCAGCCTATACGGGACAGGGGGCGGCACAGATACGCAGTATTTT
>14|TRBV20-1|.|TRBJ2-4|many
CSARGGGLGNIQYF
TGCAGTGCAAGAGGGGGGGGTTTAGGTAACATTCAGTACTTC
>13|TRBV5-1|.|TRBJ2-1|many
CASSLAGVNEQFF
TGCGCCAGCAGCTTGGCGGGAGTAAATGAGCAGTTCTTC
>13|TRBV19|TRBD1|TRBJ2-5|many
CASSTGQAETQYF
TGTGCCAGTTCTACGGGACAGGCAGAGACCCAGTACTTC
>12|TRBV7-8|.|TRBJ2-7|few
CASSLDSPEQYF
TGTGCCAGCAGCTTAGACTCTCCCGAGCAGTACTTC
>16|TRBV7-3|TRBD2|TRBJ2-3|many
CASSLNSGFGTDTQYF
TGTGCCAGCAGCTTAAATAGCGGGTTTGGGACAGATACGCAGTATTTT
>15|TRBV5-1|TRBD1|TRBJ1-1|.
CASSLSGTANTEAFF
TGCGCCAGCAGCCTATCCGGGACAGCGAACACTGAAGCTTTCTTT
>12|TRBV10-3|.|TRBJ1-2|few
CAISEQGYGYTF
TGTGCCATCAGTGAACAGGGTTATGGCTACACCTTC
>14|TRBV5-8|.|TRBJ1-5|once
CASRGLTGNQPQHF
TGTGCCAGCCGGGGGCTCACGGGCAATCAGCCCCAGCATTTT
>14|TRBV12-3/TRBV12-4|.|TRBJ2-2|many
CASSWIANTGELFF
TGTGCCAGCAGTTGGATTGCGAACACCGGGGAGCTGTTTTTT
>12|TRBV20-1|.|TRBJ2-5|.
CSARAGGETQYF
TGCAGTGCTAGAGCAGGAGGAGAGACCCAGTACTTC
>14|TRBV4-2|TRBD2|TRBJ2-7|many
CASSQGPGGVEQYF
TGTGCCAGCAGCCAAGGGCCGGGAGGCGTGGAGCAGTACTTC
>15|TRBV6-5|TRBD1|TRBJ2-1|many
CASSDQGAGNNEQFF
TGTGCCAGCAGTGACCAGGGGGCCGGCAACAATGAGCAGTTCTTC
>14|TRBV7-6|TRBD2|TRBJ2-3|few
CASSGGEGTDTQYF
TGTGCCAGCAGCGGGGGGGAAGGCACAGATACGCAGTATTTT
>16|TRBV7-2|TRBD2|TRBJ2-5|many
CASSPGVAGWQETQYF
TGTGCCAGCAGCCCCGGGGTAGCGGGGTGGCAAGAGACCCAGTACTTC
>14|TRBV29-1|TRBD2|TRBJ2-3|many
CSDSESSGRSTQYF
TGCAGCGACTCGGAAAGTAGCGGGAGGTCTACGCAGTATTTT
>16|TRBV7-2|.|TRBJ1-2|.
CASSLVSSTAAHGYTF
TGTGCCAGCAGCTTAGTTTCGTCGACAGCGGCTCATGGCTACACCTTC
>14|TRBV20-1|TRBD1|TRBJ1-1|medium-sized
CSASLTGQGRLAFF
TGCAGTGCTTCGCTTACTGGACAGGGACGCCTGGCTTTCTTT
>13|TRBV5-6|.|TRBJ1-5|.
CASSFDGNQPQHF
TGTGCCAGCAGCTTTGACGGTAATCAGCCCCAGCATTTT
>13|TRBV5-1|.|TRBJ2-7|many
CASSLDPVRVQYF
TGCGCCAGCAGCTTGGATCCGGTCCGTGTGCAGTACTTC
>17|TRBV13|TRBD1|TRBJ2-7|.
CASSSIQGAATSYEQYF
TGTGCCAGCAGCTCTATTCAGGGGGCGGCCACATCCTACGAGCAGTACTTC
>13|TRBV4-1|.|TRBJ1-5|many
CASSQTENQPQHF
TGCGCCAGCAGCCAAACAGAGAATCAGCCCCAGCATTTT
>14|TRBV6-6|.|TRBJ2-7|many
CASSLAGRLREQYF
TGTGCCAGCAGCCTCGCCGGTAGGCTACGCGAGCAGTACTTC
>17|TRBV18|.|TRBJ2-2|few
CASSPLLLGDTTGELFF
TGTGCCAGCTCACCACTACTATTAGGGGATACCACCGGGGAGCTGTTTTTT
>14|TRBV12-3/TRBV12-4|.|TRBJ2-7|many
CASLLQGASYEQYF
TGTGCCAGCTTACTTCAAGGGGCCTCCTACGAGCAGTACTTC
>15|TRBV7-3|TRBD1|TRBJ2-2|many
CASSKGQGATGELFF
TGTGCCAGCAGCAAGGGACAGGGGGCCACCGGGGAGCTGTTTTTT
>16|TRBV12-3/TRBV12-4|TRBD2|TRBJ2-7|many
CASSWLSGRAIYEQYF
TGTGCCAGCAGTTGGTTGTCGGGGAGGGCTATATACGAGCAGTACTTC
>15|TRBV6-2/TRBV6-3|.|TRBJ2-3|many
CATDQLTVSTDTQYF
TGTGCCACCGATCAATTGACCGTTAGCACAGATACGCAGTATTTT
>14|TRBV29-1|.|TRBJ2-1|many
CSVERGPRDNEQFF
TGCAGCGTTGAGAGGGGCCCCAGGGACAATGAGCAGTTCTTC
>15|TRBV7-2|.|TRBJ1-1|many
CASSTPAALGLEAFF
TGTGCCAGCAGCACACCGGCAGCTCTGGGCCTTGAAGCTTTCTTT
>14|TRBV5-1|.|TRBJ2-2|many
CASRLNERTGKLFF
TGCGCCAGCAGGCTAAACGAAAGGACTGGAAAGCTGTTTTTT
>14|TRBV10-3|TRBD2|TRBJ2-5|few
CAISAGGRQETQYF
TGTGCCATCAGCGCGGGGGGGAGACAAGAGACCCAGTACTTC
>14|TRBV7-3|TRBD2|TRBJ2-3|many
CASSPLGGTDTQYF
TGTGCCAGCAGCCCACTGGGGGGGACAGATACGCAGTATTTT
>14|TRBV7-9|TRBD2|TRBJ2-7|.
CASSSTGEGYEQYF
TGTGCCAGCAGTTCGACCGGGGAGGGCTACGAGCAGTACTTC
>13|TRBV12-3/TRBV12-4|TRBD1|TRBJ1-5|.
CASSLRGQLPQHF
TGTGCCAGCAGTTTAAGGGGGCAACTTCCCCAGCATTTT
>15|TRBV7-2|TRBD1|TRBJ2-5|.
CASSLYLDREETQYF
TGTGCCAGCAGCTTATACCTCGACAGGGAAGAGACCCAGTACTTC
>13|TRBV7-6|.|TRBJ1-1|many
CASRKQGGTEAFF
TGTGCCAGCAGGAAACAGGGCGGCACTGAAGCTTTCTTT
>13|TRBV25-1|TRBD2|TRBJ2-5|few
CASRAGETETQYF
TGTGCCAGCAGAGCGGGAGAGACGGAGACCCAGTACTTC
>14|TRBV11-2|.|TRBJ1-1|.
CASSLATPSTEAFF
TGTGCCAGCAGCCTCGCCACGCCAAGTACTGAAGCTTTCTTT
>14|TRBV2|.|TRBJ1-6|.
CASSPPGRGSTLHF
TGTGCCAGCAGTCCACCGGGACGGGGGTCAACCCTCCACTTT
>15|TRBV5-6|TRBD2|TRBJ2-4|.
CASSLRAGDKNIQYF
TGTGCCAGCAGCCTTAGAGCGGGAGACAAAAACATTCAGTACTTC
>14|TRBV7-9|TRBD2|TRBJ2-1|.
CASSLTSGRDEQFF
TGTGCCAGCAGCTTGACTAGCGGGAGGGATGAGCAGTTCTTC
>15|TRBV19|.|TRBJ2-4|many
CASSMAGFDKNIQYF
TGTGCCAGTAGTATGGCAGGGTTTGACAAAAACATTCAGTACTTC
>16|TRBV6-6|.|TRBJ2-3|many
CASSYIRAGSVNTQYF
TGTGCCAGCAGTTATATCCGGGCAGGGTCGGTAAATACGCAGTATTTT
>15|TRBV5-1|.|TRBJ1-5|many
CASSLDGGINQPQHF
TGCGCCAGCAGCTTGGATGGGGGCATCAATCAGCCCCAGCATTTT
>14|TRBV6-6|.|TRBJ2-2|many
CASSYSSDTGELFF
TGTGCCAGCAGTTACTCTAGCGACACCGGGGAGCTGTTTTTT
>14|TRBV7-2|.|TRBJ2-7|few
CASSRLTGSYEQYF
TGTGCCAGCAGCCGACTGACAGGCTCCTACGAGCAGTACTTC
>14|TRBV15|.|TRBJ1-1|many
CATSTVDSNTEAFF
TGTGCCACCAGCACCGTGGATTCTAACACTGAAGCTTTCTTT
>18|TRBV28|TRBD1|TRBJ1-5|many
CASSDRGLPQGSNQPQHF
TGTGCCAGCAGCGACAGGGGGCTGCCCCAAGGTAGCAATCAGCCCCAGCATTTT
>16|TRBV11-2|TRBD2|TRBJ2-7|many
CASSLEASGYTYEQYF
TGTGCCAGCAGCTTAGAAGCTAGCGGGTATACCTACGAGCAGTACTTC
>15|TRBV20-1|.|TRBJ1-5|many
CSARGNRAPNQPQHF
TGCAGTGCTAGAGGAAACCGGGCTCCGAATCAGCCCCAGCATTTT
>14|TRBV2|.|TRBJ2-5|.
CASRYGLLQETQYF
TGTGCCAGCAGATACGGACTCCTCCAAGAGACCCAGTACTTC
>17|TRBV25-1|.|TRBJ1-6|many
CASGDGTADSYNSPLHF
TGTGCCAGCGGGGACGGGACGGCAGACTCCTATAATTCACCCCTCCACTTT
>11|TRBV30|TRBD1|TRBJ1-4|.
CAWGQARKLFF
TGTGCCTGGGGACAGGCGCGAAAACTGTTTTTT
>14|TRBV25-1|.|TRBJ1-2|many
CASSPRGPVYGYTF
TGTGCCAGCAGTCCCCGGGGGCCGGTCTATGGCTACACCTTC
>11|TRBV29-1|.|TRBJ2-3|.
CSVGHTDTQYF
TGCAGCGTGGGACACACAGATACGCAGTATTTT